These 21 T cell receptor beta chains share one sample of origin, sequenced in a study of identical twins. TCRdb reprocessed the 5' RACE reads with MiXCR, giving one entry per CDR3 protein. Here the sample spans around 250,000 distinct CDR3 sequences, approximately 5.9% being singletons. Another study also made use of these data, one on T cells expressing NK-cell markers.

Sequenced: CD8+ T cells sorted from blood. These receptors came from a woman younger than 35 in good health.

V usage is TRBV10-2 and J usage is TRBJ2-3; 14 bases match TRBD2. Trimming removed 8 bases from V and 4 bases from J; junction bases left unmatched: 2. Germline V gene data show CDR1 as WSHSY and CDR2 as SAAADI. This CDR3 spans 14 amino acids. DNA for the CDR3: TGCGCCAGCTTGGGACTAGCGGGGGCAGATACGCAGTATTTT. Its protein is CASLGLAGADTQYF.

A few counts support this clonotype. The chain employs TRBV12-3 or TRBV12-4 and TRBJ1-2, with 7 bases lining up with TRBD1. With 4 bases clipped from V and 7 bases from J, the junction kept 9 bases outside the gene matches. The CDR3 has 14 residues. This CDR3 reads CASSYPGGVGGYTF. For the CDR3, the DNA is TGTGCCAGCAGTTACCCAGGGGGGGTGGGTGGCTACACCTTC.

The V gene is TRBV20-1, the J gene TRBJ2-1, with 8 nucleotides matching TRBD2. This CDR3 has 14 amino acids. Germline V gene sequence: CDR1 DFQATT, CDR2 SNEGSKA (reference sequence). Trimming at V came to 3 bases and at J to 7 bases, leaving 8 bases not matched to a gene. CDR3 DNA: TGCAGTGCTAGTGGACTAGCCCCCCGAAATGAGCAGTTCTTC. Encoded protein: CSASGLAPRNEQFF.

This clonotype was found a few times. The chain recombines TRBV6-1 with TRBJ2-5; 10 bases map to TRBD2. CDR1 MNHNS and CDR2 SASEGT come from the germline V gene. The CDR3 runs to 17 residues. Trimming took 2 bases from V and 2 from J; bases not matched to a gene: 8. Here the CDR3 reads CASSENLAGVLQETQYF. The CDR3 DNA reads TGTGCCAGCAGTGAAAACCTAGCGGGGGTCCTTCAAGAGACCCAGTACTTC.

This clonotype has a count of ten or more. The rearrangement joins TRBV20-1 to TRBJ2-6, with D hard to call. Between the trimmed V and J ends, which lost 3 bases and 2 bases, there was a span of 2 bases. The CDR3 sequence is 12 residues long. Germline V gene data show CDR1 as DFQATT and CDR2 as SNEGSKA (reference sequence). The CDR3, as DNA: TGCAGTGCTAGTGCTGGGGCCAACGTCCTGACTTTC. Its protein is CSASAGANVLTF.

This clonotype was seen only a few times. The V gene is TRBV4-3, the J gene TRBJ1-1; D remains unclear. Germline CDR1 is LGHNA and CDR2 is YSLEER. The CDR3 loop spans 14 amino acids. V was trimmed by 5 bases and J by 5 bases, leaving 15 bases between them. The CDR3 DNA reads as TGCGCCAGCAGCGTACAACAGCGAGGGACTGAAGCTTTCTTT. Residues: CASSVQQRGTEAFF.

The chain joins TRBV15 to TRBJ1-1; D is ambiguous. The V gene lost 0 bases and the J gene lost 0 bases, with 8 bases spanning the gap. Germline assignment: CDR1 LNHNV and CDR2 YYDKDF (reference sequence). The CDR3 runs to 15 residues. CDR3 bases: TGTGCCACCAGCAGAGATCGGACCGTGAACACTGAAGCTTTCTTT. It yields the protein CATSRDRTVNTEAFF.

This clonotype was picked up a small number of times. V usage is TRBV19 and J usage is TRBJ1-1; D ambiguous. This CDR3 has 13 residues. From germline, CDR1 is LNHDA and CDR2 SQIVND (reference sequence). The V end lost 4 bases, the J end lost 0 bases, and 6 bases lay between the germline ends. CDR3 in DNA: TGTGCCAGTAGTAAAAACTTGAACACTGAAGCTTTCTTT. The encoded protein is CASSKNLNTEAFF.

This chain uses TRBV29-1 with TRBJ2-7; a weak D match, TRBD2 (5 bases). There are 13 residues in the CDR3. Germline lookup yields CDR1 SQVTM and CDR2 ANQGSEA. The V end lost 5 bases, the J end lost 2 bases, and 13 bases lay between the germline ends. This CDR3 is CSVLAGSAYEQYF. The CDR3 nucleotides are TGCAGCGTTCTGGCGGGCTCTGCCTACGAGCAGTACTTC.

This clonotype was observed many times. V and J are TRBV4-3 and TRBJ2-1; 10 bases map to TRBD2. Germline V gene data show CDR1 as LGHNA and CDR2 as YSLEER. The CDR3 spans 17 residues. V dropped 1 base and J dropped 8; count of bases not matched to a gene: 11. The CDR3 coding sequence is TGCGCCAGCAGCCAAGGCTTAGCTAGCGGGAGTTTTGATGAGCAGTTCTTC. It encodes CASSQGLASGSFDEQFF.

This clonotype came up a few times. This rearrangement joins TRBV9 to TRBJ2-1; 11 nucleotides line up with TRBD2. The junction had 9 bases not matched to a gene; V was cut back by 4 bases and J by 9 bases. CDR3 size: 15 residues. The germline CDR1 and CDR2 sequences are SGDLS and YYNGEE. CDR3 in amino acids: CASSIYGTSGSEQFF. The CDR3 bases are TGTGCCAGCAGCATATACGGGACTAGCGGAAGTGAGCAGTTCTTC.

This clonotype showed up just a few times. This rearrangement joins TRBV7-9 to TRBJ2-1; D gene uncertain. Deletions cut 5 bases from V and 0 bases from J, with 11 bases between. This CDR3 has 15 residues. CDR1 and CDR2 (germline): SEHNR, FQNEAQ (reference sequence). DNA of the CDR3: TGTGCCAGCAGCCCAAAGAAAAGCTCCTACAATGAGCAGTTCTTC. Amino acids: CASSPKKSSYNEQFF. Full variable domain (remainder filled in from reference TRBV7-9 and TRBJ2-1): DTGVSQNPRHKITKRGQNVTFRCDPISEHNRLYWYRQTLGQGPEFLTYFQNEAQLEKSRLLSDRFSAERPKGSFSTLEIQRTEQGDSAMYLCASSPKKSSYNEQFFGPGTRLTVL.

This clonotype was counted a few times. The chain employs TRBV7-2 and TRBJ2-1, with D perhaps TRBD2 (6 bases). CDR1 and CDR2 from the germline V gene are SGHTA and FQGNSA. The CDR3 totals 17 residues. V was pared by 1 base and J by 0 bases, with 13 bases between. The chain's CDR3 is CASSLVRRGSSYNEQFF. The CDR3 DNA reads TGTGCCAGCAGCTTAGTGAGGCGGGGTAGCTCCTACAATGAGCAGTTCTTC.

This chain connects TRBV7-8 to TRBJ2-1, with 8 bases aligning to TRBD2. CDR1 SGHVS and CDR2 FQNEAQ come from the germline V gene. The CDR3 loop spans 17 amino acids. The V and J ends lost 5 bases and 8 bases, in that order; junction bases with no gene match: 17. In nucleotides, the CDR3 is TGTGCCAGCAGCCCCCGGGGGGGCGCAAATTCGATCCATGAGCAGTTCTTC. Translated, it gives CASSPRGGANSIHEQFF.

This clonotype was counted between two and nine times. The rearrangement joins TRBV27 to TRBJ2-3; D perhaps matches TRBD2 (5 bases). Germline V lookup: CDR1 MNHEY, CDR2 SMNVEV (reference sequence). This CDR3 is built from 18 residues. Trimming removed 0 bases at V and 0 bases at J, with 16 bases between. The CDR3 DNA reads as TGTGCCAGCAGTTTATCAATAACTTGGCGGGCGAGCACAGATACGCAGTATTTT. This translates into CASSLSITWRASTDTQYF.

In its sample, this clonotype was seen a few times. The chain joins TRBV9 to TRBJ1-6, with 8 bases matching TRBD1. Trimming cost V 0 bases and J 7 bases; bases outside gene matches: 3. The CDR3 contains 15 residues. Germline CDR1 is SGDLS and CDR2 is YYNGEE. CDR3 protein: CASSVGQGTNSPLHF. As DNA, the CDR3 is TGTGCCAGCAGCGTAGGACAGGGGACGAATTCACCCCTCCACTTT.

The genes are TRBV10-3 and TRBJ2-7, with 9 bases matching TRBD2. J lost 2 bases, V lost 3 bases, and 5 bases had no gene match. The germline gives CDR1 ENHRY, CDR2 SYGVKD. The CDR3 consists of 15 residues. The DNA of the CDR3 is TGTGCCATCAGTGAATCCACTAGCGGGCCCTACGAGCAGTACTTC. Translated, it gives CAISESTSGPYEQYF.

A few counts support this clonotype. The CDR3 reads CASIGSGVETQYF. The DNA for the CDR3 is TGTGCCAGCATTGGGAGTGGGGTTGAGACCCAGTACTTC. The rearrangement uses TRBV11-2 and TRBJ2-5; weak D call: TRBD2 (5 bases). The V end was cut by 7 bases, the J end by 5 bases, with 14 bases between. Germline loops: CDR1 SGHAT, CDR2 FQNNGV. The CDR3 is 13 amino acids.

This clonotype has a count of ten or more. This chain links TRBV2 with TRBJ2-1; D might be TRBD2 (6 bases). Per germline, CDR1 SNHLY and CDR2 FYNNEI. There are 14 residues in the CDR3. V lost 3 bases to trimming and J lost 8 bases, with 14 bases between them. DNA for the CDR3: TGTGCCAGCAGTGAGCGGAGGGAGATTCATGAGCAGTTCTTC. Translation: CASSERREIHEQFF. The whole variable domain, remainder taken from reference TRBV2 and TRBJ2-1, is EPEVTQTPSHQVTQMGQEVILRCVPISNHLYFYWYRQILGQKVEFLVSFYNNEISEKSEIFDDQFSVERPDGSNFTLKIRSTKLEDSAMYFCASSERREIHEQFFGPGTRLTVL.

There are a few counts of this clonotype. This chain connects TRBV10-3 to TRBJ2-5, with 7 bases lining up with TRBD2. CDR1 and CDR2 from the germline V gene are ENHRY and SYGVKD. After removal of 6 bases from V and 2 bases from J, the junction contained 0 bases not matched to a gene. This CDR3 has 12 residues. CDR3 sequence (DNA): TGTGCCATCAGGGGGGGGCAAGAGACCCAGTACTTC. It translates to CAIRGGQETQYF.

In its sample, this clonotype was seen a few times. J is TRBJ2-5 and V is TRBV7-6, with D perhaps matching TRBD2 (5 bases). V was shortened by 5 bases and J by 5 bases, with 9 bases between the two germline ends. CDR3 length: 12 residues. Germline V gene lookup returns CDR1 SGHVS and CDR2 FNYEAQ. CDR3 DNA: TGTGCCAGCAGCGGGTCGGGGGAGACCCAGTACTTC. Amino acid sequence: CASSGSGETQYF.